These 17 T cell receptor beta chains originate from one sample sequenced in a study of OX40 agonist ivuxolimab in advanced cancers. TCRdb's copy holds only in-frame clones and misses some; the assay was immunoSEQ multiplex PCR. In the table there are approximately 73,000 clones, approximately 91% of which are singletons. Sequenced material: CD4+ or CD8+ T cells sorted from blood, taken in a trial of the OX40 agonist ivuxolimab. The receptors originated from an adult with an advanced solid tumor such as melanoma, head and neck, liver or kidney cancer.

This clone was recorded a few times. The chain combines TRBV28 with TRBJ2-5, with D perhaps given as TRBD1 or TRBD2 (5 bases each). V was shortened by 5 bases and J by 2 bases, with 12 bases between the two germline ends. This CDR3 has 14 residues. Per the germline V gene, CDR1 is MDHEN and CDR2 is SYDVKM. The CDR3 DNA follows: TGTGCCAGCAGTCCAGGGAGCTTTCAAGAGACCCAGTACTTC. This sequence encodes CASSPGSFQETQYF.

This rearrangement joins TRBV11-2 to TRBJ2-7; 9 bases are shared with TRBD1. The CDR3 runs to 15 residues. With V trimmed by 5 bases and J by 2 bases, 7 bases remained unmatched. Germline loops: CDR1 SGHAT, CDR2 FQNNGV. The CDR3 loop reads CASSTGTGRTYEQYF. DNA for the CDR3: TGTGCCAGCAGCACAGGGACAGGGAGAACCTACGAGCAGTACTTC.

This chain links TRBV10-3 with TRBJ2-7; a weak D match, TRBD1 (6 bases). The germline V gene has CDR1 ENHRY and CDR2 SYGVKD. The CDR3 is 12 residues long. V dropped 7 bases and J dropped 7 bases, with 14 bases sitting between them. The CDR3 DNA is TGTGCCATCATGACAGGAACCGGGGAGCAGTACTTC. Translating it yields CAIMTGTGEQYF.

This clone was seen only once. This chain joins TRBV7-9 and TRBJ2-1, with 12 positions matching TRBD2. The germline V gene has CDR1 SEHNR and CDR2 FQNEAQ (reference sequence). The CDR3 runs 19 residues. V trimming: 0 bases; J trimming: 6 bases; junction bases outside the gene matches: 12. This CDR3 reads CASSLARTSGTSGGNEQFF. CDR3 bases: TGTGCCAGCAGCTTAGCGAGGACTAGCGGGACCTCGGGGGGCAATGAGCAGTTCTTC.

The table lists this clone with a count of one. This chain uses TRBV7-6 with TRBJ1-2, with D possibly being TRBD1 (6 bases). This CDR3 is built from 14 residues. Germline V gene data show CDR1 as SGHVS and CDR2 as FNYEAQ. V was cut by 3 bases and J by 1 base, with 9 bases left in between. The CDR3 sequence: CASSLDSLNYGYTF. CDR3 DNA sequence: TGTGCCAGCAGCTTGGACAGCCTTAACTATGGCTACACCTTC.

V gene TRBV5-6 combines with J gene TRBJ2-5; no definite D call. The tail of the sequence fits TRBJ2-7 better, so the J call may be wrong. The CDR3 contains 14 residues. The germline V gene has CDR1 SGHDT and CDR2 YYEEEE. The CDR3 DNA reads TGTGCCAGCAGCTTGTCGGAAGCCCCCTACGAGCAGTACTTC. It codes for CASSLSEAPYEQYF.

The rearrangement links TRBV5-1 to TRBJ2-1, with D unresolved. The CDR3 length is 13 residues. Germline V gene lookup returns CDR1 SGHRS and CDR2 YFSETQ. V was shortened by 4 bases and J by 6 bases, with 11 bases between the two germline ends. This chain's CDR3 is CASSPLGTNEQFF. In DNA, the CDR3 is TGCGCCAGCAGCCCCCTCGGCACCAATGAGCAGTTCTTC.

V gene TRBV6-1 combines with J gene TRBJ1-2; the match to TRBD1 covers 7 bases. With V trimmed by 9 bases and J by 2 bases, 9 bases remained unmatched. The CDR3 covers 14 residues. Germline-derived CDR1 and CDR2 are MNHNS and SASEGT. The CDR3 is CASVGQPENYGYTF. CDR3 DNA sequence: TGTGCCAGTGTGGGACAGCCCGAAAACTATGGCTACACCTTC.

The chain couples TRBV9 to TRBJ2-5; tentative D call: TRBD2 (7 bases). V lost 0 bases and J lost 5, with 14 bases in between. Germline loops: CDR1 SGDLS, CDR2 YYNGEE. The CDR3 spans 15 residues. The DNA of the CDR3 is TGTGCCAGCAGCGTAGTCCCTGGGGGGGCGGAGACCCAGTACTTC. It encodes CASSVVPGGAETQYF.

The genes are TRBV7-6 and TRBJ1-3; D unclear. Germline CDR1 and CDR2: SGHVS and FNYEAQ. V lost 0 bases and J 1 base, leaving 7 bases between the germline ends. This CDR3 contains 15 residues. The CDR3 region has the DNA TGTGCCAGCAGCTTAGCATCGCATTCTGGAAACACCATATATTTT. Amino acid sequence: CASSLASHSGNTIYF.

V usage is TRBV12-5 and J usage is TRBJ2-3, with D unresolved. The CDR3 spans 14 residues. Germline V gene sequence: CDR1 LGHNT, CDR2 FRNRAP. The V and J ends lost 4 bases and 4 bases respectively, with 12 bases between them. In DNA, the CDR3 is TGTGCTAGTGGTTACGGACCTGGCGCAGATACGCAGTATTTT. Translated: CASGYGPGADTQYF.

The chain is built from TRBV7-9 and TRBJ2-7; TRBD1 matches 7 bases. Germline assignment: CDR1 SEHNR and CDR2 FQNEAQ (reference sequence). V lost 3 bases and J lost 3; bases outside the gene matches: 5. The CDR3 length is 14 residues. CDR3: CASSFEDRFYEQYF. The CDR3 DNA reads as TGTGCCAGCAGCTTTGAGGACAGGTTCTACGAGCAGTACTTC.

This clone was observed a single time. The V and J genes are TRBV5-1 and TRBJ2-3, with D tentatively TRBD1 (7 bases). Germline loops: CDR1 SGHRS, CDR2 YFSETQ. The ends were cut back, 4 bases at V and 0 bases at J, with 15 bases in the middle. There are 16 residues in the CDR3. For the CDR3, the DNA is TGCGCCAGCAGCATAACCAGGGGGGTCAGCACAGATACGCAGTATTTT. Encoded protein: CASSITRGVSTDTQYF.

The chain is built from TRBV13 and TRBJ2-7, with D perhaps TRBD1 or TRBD2 (5 bases each). CDR3 length: 13 residues. The germline CDR1 and CDR2 sequences are PRHDT and FYEKMQ (reference sequence). Deletions cut 5 bases from V and 4 bases from J, with 12 bases between. This CDR3 is CASSPRDGYEQYF. Here the CDR3 DNA reads TGTGCCAGCAGCCCCCGGGACGGTTACGAGCAGTACTTC.

The CDR3 loop is CAIRQGTSYEQYF. In DNA, the CDR3 is TGTGCCATCAGGCAGGGCACATCCTACGAGCAGTACTTC. V gene TRBV10-3 combines with J gene TRBJ2-7, with D maybe TRBD1 (5 bases). The V end was cut by 6 bases, the J end by 1 base, with 10 bases between. Germline V gene lookup returns CDR1 ENHRY and CDR2 SYGVKD. CDR3 size: 13 residues.

The chain employs TRBV14 and TRBJ2-3, with D unclear. Germline V lookup: CDR1 SGHDN, CDR2 FVKESK. V dropped 0 bases and J dropped 0 bases, with 19 bases sitting between them. The CDR3 runs to 19 residues. The DNA of the CDR3 is TGTGCCAGCAGCCAAGATGTGCGTAATCCATACACTAGCACAGATACGCAGTATTTT. It specifies CASSQDVRNPYTSTDTQYF.

The chain joins TRBV13 to TRBJ2-7; no clear D gene. The CDR3 has 14 amino acids. The germline V gene has CDR1 PRHDT and CDR2 FYEKMQ (reference sequence). V lost 0 bases and J lost 4, with 10 bases in between. CDR3 nucleotide sequence: TGTGCCAGCAGCTTAGGCGGCAGATTGTACGAGCAGTACTTC. Protein sequence: CASSLGGRLYEQYF.